This entry describes one T cell receptor (beta chain). The CDR3 sequence is 16 residues long. Germline-derived CDR1 and CDR2 are MRHNA and SNTAGT. Losses at the gene ends were 6 bases for V and 5 bases for J; bases not matched to a gene: 10. TCRdb keeps only in-frame clones here, not all; method: immunoSEQ multiplex PCR. Altogether 200,000 to 300,000 clones are present, around nine tenths being singletons, with the ten largest covering about 2.6%. These data belong to a study of blood T cell repertoires in COVID-19. The overall study: From T cells, B-cell-depleted T cells, or PBMCs came the material, which was cDNA or gDNA.

The rearrangement joins TRBV6-4 to TRBJ2-2, with 9 bases matching TRBD1. This clonotype originated in a woman younger than 30 who had recovered from COVID-19. Sequencing used PBMCs or T cells enriched from blood (not recorded which). CDR3 sequence: CASRLTGGGETGELFF. CDR3 nucleotides: TGTGCCAGCAGGCTGACAGGGGGTGGTGAAACCGGGGAGCTGTTTTTT.